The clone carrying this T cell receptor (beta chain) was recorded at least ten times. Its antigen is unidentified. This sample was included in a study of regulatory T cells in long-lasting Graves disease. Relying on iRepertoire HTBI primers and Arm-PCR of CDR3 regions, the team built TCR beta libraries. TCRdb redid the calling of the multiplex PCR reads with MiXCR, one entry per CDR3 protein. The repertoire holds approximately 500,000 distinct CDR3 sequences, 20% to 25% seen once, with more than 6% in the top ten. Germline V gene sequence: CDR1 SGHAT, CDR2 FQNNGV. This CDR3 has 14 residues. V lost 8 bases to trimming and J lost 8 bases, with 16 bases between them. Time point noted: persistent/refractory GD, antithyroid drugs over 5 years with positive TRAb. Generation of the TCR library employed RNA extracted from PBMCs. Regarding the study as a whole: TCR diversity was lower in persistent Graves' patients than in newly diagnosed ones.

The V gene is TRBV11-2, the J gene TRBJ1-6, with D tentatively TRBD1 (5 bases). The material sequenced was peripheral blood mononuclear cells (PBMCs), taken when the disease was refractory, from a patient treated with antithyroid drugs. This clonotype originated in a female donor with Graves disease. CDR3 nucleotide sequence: TGTGCCAGCGTACAATTCGGGGGAGATTCACCCCTCCACTTT. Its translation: CASVQFGGDSPLHF.